The 6 T cell receptor beta chains given below trace back to one sample, sequenced in a study of human T cells and chemical hapten exposure. Time point described: pre-sensitization, week 0. As for treatment: therapeutic diphenylcyclopropenone sensitization with weekly scalp DPC. TCRdb redid the calling of the RACE reads with MiXCR, one entry per CDR3 protein. The table has around 350,000 distinct CDR3 sequences, around 5.5% seen once. The sequences come from whole blood, collected in connection with sensitization to the hapten diphenylcyclopropenone (DPC). These receptors came from a young woman with alopecia areata. Some clones in this sample may be carry-over from other donors' samples.

This clonotype was recorded a few times. The V and J genes are TRBV7-2 and TRBJ1-2; 7 positions agree with TRBD1. CDR3 length: 15 amino acids. J lost 2 bases, V lost 6 bases, and 9 bases had no gene match. Germline lookup yields CDR1 SGHTA and CDR2 FQGNSA. This CDR3 is CASRPQTGLNYGYTF. CDR3 DNA sequence: TGTGCCAGCAGGCCCCAGACAGGGCTCAACTATGGCTACACCTTC.

The rearrangement joins TRBV15 to TRBJ2-5, with 7 bases fitting TRBD1. CDR1 and CDR2 from the germline V gene are LNHNV and YYDKDF (reference sequence). V shed 1 base and J 5 bases; nucleotides not matched to a gene: 4. This CDR3 region has 14 residues. The CDR3 region has the DNA TGTGCCACCAGCAGAGGACAGGGTGGCGAGACCCAGTACTTC. This sequence encodes CATSRGQGGETQYF.

This chain links TRBV27 with TRBJ2-2, with D tentatively TRBD1 or TRBD2 (5 bases each). CDR3 size: 15 residues. V dropped 2 bases and J dropped 8 bases, with 15 bases sitting between them. CDR1 and CDR2 (germline): MNHEY, SMNVEV (reference sequence). CDR3 in amino acids: CASSLTVQGPGELFF. The CDR3 bases are TGTGCCAGCAGTTTAACCGTTCAGGGACCTGGGGAGCTGTTTTTT.

This clonotype has more than one count but fewer than ten. The chain uses TRBV6-6 and TRBJ2-3; weak D call: TRBD2 (5 bases). From germline, CDR1 is MNHNY and CDR2 SVGAGI (reference sequence). Trimming left V 4 bases short and J 0 bases short, with 14 bases between. The CDR3 extends over 16 amino acids. The CDR3, as DNA: TGTGCCAGCAGTTTTACTAGTCTTGGAAGCACAGATACGCAGTATTTT. Its translation is CASSFTSLGSTDTQYF.

The chain is built from TRBV10-3 and TRBJ2-7; D unclear. Germline-derived CDR1 and CDR2 are ENHRY and SYGVKD. The CDR3 loop spans 12 amino acids. V was pared by 2 bases and J by 0 bases, with 2 bases between. DNA of the CDR3: TGTGCCATCAGTGAGCTCTCCTACGAGCAGTACTTC. Translated: CAISELSYEQYF.

In its sample, this clonotype was seen a few times. V usage is TRBV3-1 and J usage is TRBJ2-3; TRBD2 matches 8 bases. V shed 4 bases, J shed 4 bases, and the junction held 13 bases outside the gene matches. The germline V gene has CDR1 LGHDT and CDR2 YNNKEL (reference sequence). The CDR3 is 17 amino acids. CDR3 amino acids: CASSPRIGGLVADTQYF. CDR3 DNA: TGTGCCAGCAGCCCCCGGATCGGGGGACTAGTTGCAGATACGCAGTATTTT.